This entry lists 20 T cell receptor beta chains sequenced from one sample in a study of cytomegalovirus exposure and HLA in healthy donors. The PCR made use of 60 Vbeta and 13 Jbeta primers. Method: immunoSEQ multiplex PCR; TCRdb's copy keeps in-frame clones and lacks some. The table records over 120,000 clones, 75% of them present only once. Sequencing was carried out using PBMCs. These receptors originate from a man aged 25 to 40 in good health and CMV-seronegative.

This clone appeared once. This chain uses TRBV7-9 with TRBJ2-1; D is perhaps TRBD2 (5 bases). Germline loops: CDR1 SEHNR, CDR2 FQNEAQ (reference sequence). The V gene lost 5 bases and the J gene lost 2 bases, with 16 bases spanning the gap. This CDR3 spans 16 amino acids. The CDR3 nucleotides read TGTGCCAGCAGCGCGAGCCGGGAATCGACCTACAATGAGCAGTTCTTC. This encodes CASSASRESTYNEQFF.

The V and J genes are TRBV7-8 and TRBJ2-3; 7 bases are a match to TRBD2. Germline V gene sequence: CDR1 SGHVS, CDR2 FQNEAQ. The CDR3 sequence is 13 residues long. J gave up 4 bases and V 5 bases, and 3 bases lay outside the gene matches. DNA of the CDR3: TGTGCCAGCAGCCGCCGGGAGGCAGATACGCAGTATTTT. It yields the protein CASSRREADTQYF.

The rearrangement links TRBV4-1 to TRBJ2-7; a weak D match, TRBD2 (5 bases). Per germline, CDR1 MGHRA and CDR2 YSYEKL. V dropped 0 bases and J dropped 0 bases, with 9 bases sitting between them. This CDR3 is built from 15 residues. The CDR3 nucleotides read TGCGCCAGCAGCCAAGATCCCGGGAACTCCTACGAGCAGTACTTC. Its translation is CASSQDPGNSYEQYF.

CDR3 coding DNA: TGTGCCAGCAGCTTAGACACCGATCAAGAGACCCAGTACTTC. Its protein product is CASSLDTDQETQYF. The rearrangement links TRBV5-4 to TRBJ2-5; the D is unclear. This CDR3 has 14 amino acids. The germline CDR1 and CDR2 sequences are SGHNT and YYREEE (reference sequence). Trimming took off 2 bases at V and 2 bases at J, with 10 bases between the two ends.

This chain connects TRBV19 to TRBJ2-2; 9 positions match TRBD2. This CDR3 region has 16 residues. The V and J ends lost 4 bases and 10 bases, in that order; junction bases with no gene match: 13. The germline V gene encodes CDR1 LNHDA and CDR2 SQIVND (reference sequence). The CDR3 protein is CASSRGASGNFLELFF. CDR3 sequence (DNA): TGTGCCAGTAGTAGGGGGGCTAGCGGGAATTTTTTGGAGCTGTTTTTT. Supplemented by reference TRBV19 and TRBJ2-2, the full variable domain reads DGGITQSPKYLFRKEGQNVTLSCEQNLNHDAMYWYRQDPGQGLRLIYYSQIVNDFQKGDIAEGYSVSREKKESFPLTVTSAQKNPTAFYLCASSRGASGNFLELFFGEGSRLTVL.

V gene TRBV5-8 combines with J gene TRBJ2-1; weak D call: TRBD1 (6 bases). This CDR3 has 17 residues. CDR1 SGHTS and CDR2 YDEGEE come from the germline V gene. V was pared by 6 bases and J by 3 bases, with 22 bases between. CDR3 sequence: CASTHYLGRDNYNEQFF. The DNA for the CDR3 is TGTGCCAGCACCCATTACCTGGGACGGGACAACTACAATGAGCAGTTCTTC.

The V and J genes are TRBV9 and TRBJ2-1; the match to TRBD1 covers 7 bases. The CDR3 length is 15 residues. J gave up 9 bases and V 1 base, and 10 bases lay outside the gene matches. CDR1 SGDLS and CDR2 YYNGEE come from the germline V gene. In DNA, the CDR3 is TGTGCCAGCAGCGTAAGCGAGCGGCGGACAGGTGAGCAGTTCTTC. Translation: CASSVSERRTGEQFF.

V gene TRBV15 combines with J gene TRBJ1-3; D is possibly TRBD1 (6 bases). Germline CDR1 reads LNHNV; CDR2 reads YYDKDF (reference sequence). The CDR3 runs to 15 residues. Trimming pared 8 bases from V and 2 bases from J, leaving 16 bases between. The CDR3 spells CATSDSLGPGNTIYF. The CDR3 DNA reads TGTGCCACCTCGGACAGCTTGGGTCCTGGAAACACCATATATTTT.

This clone was found a few times. The chain is built from TRBV6-5 and TRBJ2-7, with a weak D call TRBD2 (5 bases). V was cut by 5 bases and J by 2 bases, with 13 bases left in between. The germline V gene has CDR1 MNHEY and CDR2 SVGAGI. The length of the CDR3 is 14 residues. The CDR3 reads CASSLRGLTYEQYF. The CDR3, as DNA: TGTGCCAGCAGTCTCCGGGGATTGACCTACGAGCAGTACTTC.

The chain recombines TRBV18 with TRBJ2-3, with D possibly being TRBD1 (6 bases). The CDR3 is 16 residues long. The V gene's germline CDR1 is KGHSH and CDR2 LQKENI. Trimming removed 5 bases at V and 2 bases at J, with 17 bases between. The CDR3 DNA follows: TGTGCCAGCTCAACCTGGGACATCGCGCTCACAGATACGCAGTATTTT. Translating it yields CASSTWDIALTDTQYF. Looking up the rest from reference TRBV18 and TRBJ2-3 gives the full variable domain: NAGVMQNPRHLVRRRGQEARLRCSPMKGHSHVYWYRQLPEEGLKFMVYLQKENIIDESGMPKERFSAEFPKEGPSILRIQQVVRGDSAAYFCASSTWDIALTDTQYFGPGTRLTVL.

The chain joins TRBV7-9 to TRBJ2-1, with D tentatively TRBD2 (5 bases). Germline V lookup: CDR1 SEHNR, CDR2 FQNEAQ (reference sequence). The CDR3 has 15 residues. Trimming removed 1 base from V and 5 bases from J, with 12 bases in between. CDR3 residues: CASSLGPLENNEQFF. For the CDR3, the DNA is TGTGCCAGCAGCTTAGGACCACTAGAGAACAATGAGCAGTTCTTC.

The chain links TRBV5-1 to TRBJ1-3; D possibly corresponds to TRBD1 (6 bases). V lost 4 bases and J 4 bases, leaving 18 bases between the germline ends. The CDR3 is 16 amino acids. Germline assignment: CDR1 SGHRS and CDR2 YFSETQ. In nucleotides, the CDR3 is TGCGCCAGCAGCCCAACGGTCGGGGGGCAAGGAAACACCATATATTTT. Its translation is CASSPTVGGQGNTIYF.

The chain has TRBV19 and TRBJ1-5; 8 bases are shared with TRBD1. The CDR3 loop spans 16 amino acids. V lost 4 bases to trimming and J lost 0 bases; unmatched junction nucleotides: 5. CDR1 LNHDA and CDR2 SQIVND come from the germline V gene (reference sequence). The CDR3 loop reads CASSTRTGTSNQPQHF. The CDR3 nucleotides read TGTGCCAGTAGTACGAGGACAGGGACTAGCAATCAGCCCCAGCATTTT.

V usage is TRBV7-9 and J usage is TRBJ1-1; the D is unclear. V lost 4 bases, J lost 0 bases, and 6 bases lay in between. CDR1 and CDR2 from the germline V gene are SEHNR and FQNEAQ (reference sequence). This CDR3 region has 13 residues. The CDR3 DNA sequence: TGTGCCAGCAGCTCCGGGGTGAACACTGAAGCTTTCTTT. This translates into CASSSGVNTEAFF.

The CDR3 sequence: CASSFTSSSNTGELFF. CDR3 sequence (DNA): TGCGCCAGCAGCTTTACTAGCAGCTCGAACACCGGGGAGCTGTTTTTT. The V call is TRBV5-1, the J call TRBJ2-2; possibly TRBD2 for D (6 bases). Trimming removed 2 bases at V and 0 bases at J, with 11 bases between. Germline CDR1 reads SGHRS; CDR2 reads YFSETQ. This CDR3 contains 16 residues.

CDR3 bases: TGTGCCATCTCGAACAGGGCCCGACCTGGGGAGCAGTACTTC. It is translated as CAISNRARPGEQYF. The chain joins TRBV10-3 to TRBJ2-7; D is possibly TRBD1 (6 bases). The CDR3 extends over 14 amino acids. The germline CDR1 and CDR2 sequences are ENHRY and SYGVKD. V was pared by 8 bases and J by 7 bases, with 21 bases between.

The chain's CDR3 is CASSLTGAESYGYTF. CDR3 nucleotide sequence: TGTGCCAGCAGTTTGACAGGGGCAGAGAGCTATGGCTACACCTTC. The rearrangement uses TRBV28 and TRBJ1-2; 8 bases align to TRBD1. CDR3 length equals 15 residues. Trimming removed 3 bases from V and 4 bases from J; junction bases left unmatched: 7. Germline-derived CDR1 and CDR2 are MDHEN and SYDVKM.

This clone has just a few counts. The chain uses TRBV28 and TRBJ2-5; 8 bases map to TRBD1. The DNA end lines up better with TRBJ2-7; the J call may be wrong. The CDR3 is 13 amino acids. Per the germline V gene, CDR1 is MDHEN and CDR2 is SYDVKM. This chain's CDR3 is CASRIQGASEQYF. CDR3 in DNA: TGTGCCAGCAGAATCCAGGGGGCGTCCGAGCAGTACTTC.

The V call is TRBV15, the J call TRBJ2-7, with 7 nucleotides matching TRBD1. Germline-derived CDR1 and CDR2 are LNHNV and YYDKDF (reference sequence). This CDR3 comprises 12 residues. After removal of 5 bases from V and 9 bases from J, the junction contained 7 bases not matched to a gene. As DNA, the CDR3 is TGTGCCACCAGCGGAATAAGGGACAGGCAGTACTTC. It codes for CATSGIRDRQYF. The entire variable domain, with the rest obtained from reference TRBV15 and TRBJ2-7, is as follows: DAMVIQNPRYQVTQFGKPVTLSCSQTLNHNVMYWYQQKSSQAPKLLFHYYDKDFNNEADTPDNFQSRRPNTSFCFLDIRSPGLGDTAMYLCATSGIRDRQYFGPGTRLTVT.

This clone showed up just a few times. The chain recombines TRBV19 with TRBJ2-3, with 10 bases aligning to TRBD2. This CDR3 contains 14 residues. The ends lost 10 bases at V and 0 bases at J; junction bases unmatched: 4. Germline loops: CDR1 LNHDA, CDR2 SQIVND (reference sequence). CDR3 sequence: CATSLAGSTDTQYF. CDR3 DNA sequence: TGTGCCACCTCACTAGCGGGGAGCACAGATACGCAGTATTTT.